This TCR beta chain was profiled in a study of T cell responses to AZD1222 COVID-19 vaccine. Germline assignment: CDR1 SGDLS and CDR2 YYNGEE. V dropped 4 bases and J dropped 6; count of bases not matched to a gene: 4. CDR3 length: 15 residues. Study-level findings and limits: Seropositive at baseline were only a handful of AZD1222 recipients.

Generated by immunoSEQ multiplex PCR, the TCRdb table keeps only in-frame clones and is missing some. The sample lists around 130,000 clones, approximately 85% occurring once. For this clone: Its cognate antigen is unknown.

The source of this sequence is an adult in good health. The chain links TRBV9 to TRBJ2-4; 13 bases align to TRBD2. Material: peripheral blood, obtained on day 0 of AZD1222 vaccination. The DNA for the CDR3 is TGTGCCAGCAGCCCACTAGCGGGAGGGCCAAACATTCAGTACTTC. Its translation: CASSPLAGGPNIQYF.